This entry lists 20 T cell receptor beta chains sequenced from one sample in a study of sequential checkpoint blockade in melanoma. TCRdb's table, derived via immunoSEQ multiplex PCR, lists solely in-frame clones and lacks some. The sample lists approximately 18,000 clones, about 80% occurring once. Treatment of the sample: randomized to nivolumab then ipilimumab (arm A) or the reverse (arm B). The sample was CD8+ T cells sorted from blood (inferred from file names), taken from a patient given nivolumab and ipilimumab in sequence. The receptors come from a human donor with melanoma.

This chain connects TRBV4-3 to TRBJ2-7, with 10 bases identical to TRBD1. This CDR3 region has 15 residues. Germline values: CDR1 LGHNA, CDR2 YSLEER. The J segment lost 3 bases and the V segment lost 2 bases, leaving 4 bases of the junction unmatched. In nucleotides, the CDR3 is TGCGCCAGCAGCCAACTGACAGGGGGCATCTACGAGCAGTACTTC. Translated, it gives CASSQLTGGIYEQYF.

The rearrangement uses TRBV6-5 and TRBJ2-7, with D possibly matching TRBD2 (6 bases). The CDR3 is 13 residues long. Germline-derived CDR1 and CDR2 are MNHEY and SVGAGI. Deletions cut 6 bases from V and 7 bases from J, with 16 bases between. CDR3 bases: TGTGCCAGCAGAGCCCGGGACTCGTGGGAGCAGTACTTC. This gives the protein CASRARDSWEQYF.

The chain has TRBV13 and TRBJ1-6, with D possibly being TRBD1 (6 bases). Trimming pared 2 bases from V and 7 bases from J, leaving 9 bases between. The germline gives CDR1 PRHDT, CDR2 FYEKMQ (reference sequence). This CDR3 comprises 14 residues. The CDR3 sequence is CASSLLQGNSPLHF. Written as DNA, the CDR3 is TGTGCCAGCAGCTTACTGCAGGGGAATTCACCCCTCCACTTT.

This CDR3 is CASSQDAGTAYYEQYF. DNA for the CDR3: TGCGCCAGCAGCCAAGACGCGGGGACAGCATACTACGAGCAGTACTTC. The chain links TRBV4-1 to TRBJ2-7, with D maybe TRBD1 (7 bases). This CDR3 comprises 16 residues. Germline CDR1 and CDR2: MGHRA and YSYEKL. V was clipped by 0 bases and J by 3 bases, with 15 bases between them.

The rearrangement links TRBV19 to TRBJ1-5; D perhaps matches TRBD1 (6 bases). This CDR3 has 15 amino acids. With 7 bases removed from V and 7 bases from J, the gap between germline ends came to 20 bases. Per germline, CDR1 LNHDA and CDR2 SQIVND (reference sequence). In DNA, the CDR3 is TGTGCCAGTACTCCTGGCTGGGACACCGGCCAGCCCCAGCATTTT. Protein sequence: CASTPGWDTGQPQHF.

The rearrangement uses TRBV4-1 and TRBJ1-2; 8 bases fit TRBD1. Germline values: CDR1 MGHRA, CDR2 YSYEKL. The ends lost 0 bases at V and 8 bases at J; junction bases unmatched: 11. There are 16 residues in the CDR3. The CDR3 loop reads CASSQEGGRGLGGYTF. The CDR3 region has the DNA TGCGCCAGCAGCCAAGAAGGAGGCAGGGGGCTCGGCGGCTACACCTTC.

The V gene is TRBV5-4, the J gene TRBJ2-7; 7 bases agree with TRBD2. Germline loops: CDR1 SGHNT, CDR2 YYREEE (reference sequence). V shed 3 bases, J shed 4 bases, and the junction held 10 bases outside the gene matches. CDR3 length: 15 amino acids. The CDR3 DNA sequence: TGTGCCAGCAGCTACGGATCAGCGGGAACGTACGAGCAGTACTTC. Translation: CASSYGSAGTYEQYF.

V is TRBV2 and J is TRBJ2-1, with D uncertain. This CDR3 spans 11 amino acids. Trimming shortened V by 7 bases and J by 4 bases, and 5 bases separated the two germline ends. CDR1 and CDR2 (germline): SNHLY, FYNNEI. The CDR3, as DNA: TGTGCCAGCAACTCTTACAATGAGCAGTTCTTC. Translating it yields CASNSYNEQFF.

This rearrangement joins TRBV28 to TRBJ2-7; 10 bases fit TRBD1. Germline CDR1 MDHEN, CDR2 SYDVKM. This CDR3 contains 16 residues. The V segment lost 6 bases and the J segment 4 bases; nucleotides outside the gene matches: 12. CDR3 in DNA: TGTGCCAGCAGGCCTACCGGGACAGGGGTCCTTTACGAGCAGTACTTC. Residues: CASRPTGTGVLYEQYF.

The chain carries TRBV11-2 and TRBJ1-4, with D possibly TRBD1 on 5 matching bases. CDR3 length: 16 residues. Trimming shortened V by 0 bases and J by 4 bases, and 12 bases separated the two germline ends. Germline CDR1 and CDR2: SGHAT and FQNNGV. The chain's CDR3 is CASSLEGGAVNEKLFF. The DNA for the CDR3 is TGTGCCAGCAGCTTAGAGGGGGGTGCCGTTAATGAAAAACTGTTTTTT.

This chain connects TRBV25-1 to TRBJ1-1; D is unclear. The CDR3 loop spans 12 amino acids. Germline assignment: CDR1 MGHDK and CDR2 SYGVNS. Trimming took off 3 bases at V and 2 bases at J, with 4 bases between the two ends. The CDR3 region is CASSDPNTEAFF. In DNA, the CDR3 is TGTGCCAGCAGTGATCCTAACACTGAAGCTTTCTTT. Using reference TRBV25-1 and TRBJ1-1 for the parts outside the CDR3, the full variable domain is EADIYQTPRYLVIGTGKKITLECSQTMGHDKMYWYQQDPGMELHLIHYSYGVNSTEKGDLSSESTVSRIRTEHFPLTLESARPSHTSQYLCASSDPNTEAFFGQGTRLTVV.

This clone has a handful of counts. The genes are TRBV30 and TRBJ2-7; D is unclear. The V and J ends lost 1 base and 5 bases respectively, with 12 bases between them. This CDR3 is built from 13 residues. Germline CDR1 GTSNPN, CDR2 SVGIG (reference sequence). The CDR3 DNA sequence: TGTGCCTGGAGTGCGGGTCTCCCGGACGAGCAGTACTTC. Protein product: CAWSAGLPDEQYF.

The rearrangement joins TRBV27 to TRBJ1-1, with D maybe TRBD1 (5 bases). Germline loops: CDR1 MNHEY, CDR2 SMNVEV (reference sequence). V was shortened by 6 bases and J by 2 bases, with 25 bases between the two germline ends. The CDR3 consists of 18 residues. CDR3 DNA: TGTGCCAGCAGGGGGCCCAGGGAAGGAGGGGACCCAAACACTGAAGCTTTCTTT. Its translation: CASRGPREGGDPNTEAFF.

This clone was seen just once. The J gene is TRBJ2-7, the V gene TRBV27; D is possibly TRBD1 (5 bases). The germline V and J ends were trimmed by 6 bases and 3 bases, with 18 bases remaining between them. The CDR3 sequence is 15 residues long. In germline, CDR1 is MNHEY, CDR2 SMNVEV (reference sequence). The CDR3 DNA sequence: TGTGCCAGCAGAACCTCGGGCCAGGGAATCTACGAGCAGTACTTC. Translated: CASRTSGQGIYEQYF.

This clone was found once. The rearrangement joins TRBV11-2 to TRBJ2-7; D may be TRBD1 (6 bases). The V end lost 4 bases, the J end lost 5 bases, and 9 bases lay between the germline ends. The CDR3 extends over 12 amino acids. Looked up from germline, CDR1 is SGHAT and CDR2 is FQNNGV. DNA for the CDR3: TGTGCCAGCAGCTCCAGGGGAAACGAGCAGTACTTC. It specifies CASSSRGNEQYF.

This CDR3 reads CASSLRTGESYNSPLHF. The CDR3, as DNA: TGTGCCAGTAGTCTAAGGACAGGGGAGTCCTATAATTCACCCCTCCACTTT. The chain recombines TRBV19 with TRBJ1-6; 9 positions agree with TRBD1. This CDR3 is built from 17 residues. Germline V gene sequence: CDR1 LNHDA, CDR2 SQIVND (reference sequence). V trimming: 5 bases; J trimming: 1 base; junction bases outside the gene matches: 6.

This chain uses TRBV25-1 with TRBJ1-2, with D uncertain. V was pared by 4 bases and J by 6 bases, with 6 bases between. Germline V lookup: CDR1 MGHDK, CDR2 SYGVNS. The CDR3 runs 11 residues. The CDR3 protein is CASSVVDGYTF. The DNA of the CDR3 is TGTGCCAGCAGTGTGGTAGATGGCTACACCTTC.

V and J are TRBV6-6 and TRBJ1-5; D is ambiguous. Trimming shortened V by 2 bases and J by 5 bases, and 7 bases separated the two germline ends. Germline lookup yields CDR1 MNHNY and CDR2 SVGAGI (reference sequence). This CDR3 is built from 13 residues. CDR3 nucleotides: TGTGCCAGCAGTTACGACTTCTATCAGCCCCAGCATTTT. Translating it yields CASSYDFYQPQHF.

The chain uses TRBV7-2 and TRBJ2-7; D perhaps matches TRBD2 (6 bases). V shed 3 bases and J shed 0 bases, with 9 bases lying between them. This CDR3 is 14 amino acids long. Germline CDR1 reads SGHTA; CDR2 reads FQGNSA. The CDR3 sequence is CASSLGGLSYEQYF. CDR3 nucleotides: TGTGCCAGCAGCTTGGGGGGACTCTCCTACGAGCAGTACTTC.

The genes are TRBV19 and TRBJ1-1, with D uncertain. Deletions cut 4 bases from V and 2 bases from J, with 14 bases between. The CDR3 sequence is 15 residues long. The germline CDR1 and CDR2 sequences are LNHDA and SQIVND (reference sequence). The CDR3 region is CASSRQATVNTEAFF. The DNA of the CDR3 is TGTGCCAGTAGTAGGCAGGCTACAGTAAACACTGAAGCTTTCTTT.